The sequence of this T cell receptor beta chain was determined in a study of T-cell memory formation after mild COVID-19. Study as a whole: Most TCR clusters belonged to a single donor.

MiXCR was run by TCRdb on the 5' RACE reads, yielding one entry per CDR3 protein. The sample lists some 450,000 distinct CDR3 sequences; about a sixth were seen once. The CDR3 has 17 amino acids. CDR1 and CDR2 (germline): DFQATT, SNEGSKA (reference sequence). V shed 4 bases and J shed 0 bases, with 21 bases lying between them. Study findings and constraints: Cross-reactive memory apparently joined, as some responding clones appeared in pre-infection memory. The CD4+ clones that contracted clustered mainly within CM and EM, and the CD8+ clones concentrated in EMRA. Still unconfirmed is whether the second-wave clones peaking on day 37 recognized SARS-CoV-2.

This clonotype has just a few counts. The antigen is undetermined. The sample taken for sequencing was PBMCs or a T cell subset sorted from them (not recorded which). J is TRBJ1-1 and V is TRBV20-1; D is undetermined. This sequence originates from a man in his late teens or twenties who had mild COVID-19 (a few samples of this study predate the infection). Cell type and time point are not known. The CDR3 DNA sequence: TGCAGTGCTACCCCCCAACTACGAATAACCATGAACACTGAAGCTTTCTTT. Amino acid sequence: CSATPQLRITMNTEAFF.